This TCR beta chain stems from a study of T cells in Graves' hyperthyroidism and ophthalmopathy. The CDR3 regions of TCR beta were amplified from RNA transcripts. A set of HTBI primers served as the primers for a first-round RT-PCR of the TCR CDR3. TCRdb re-called the multiplex PCR reads with MiXCR, one entry per CDR3 protein. In the table there are hundreds of thousands of distinct CDR3 sequences, about 14% of which are singletons. This clonotype was picked up a small number of times. Its matching antigen is unknown. One end of the junction does not line up with germline, which may come from a read error. Patients with uncontrolled infections, other autoimmune diseases, pregnancy or lactation were excluded. Study results and limitations: Using 13 V-J features, a model discriminated ophthalmopathy from stable hyperthyroidism. Blood samples included most of the expanded thyroid clonotypes exceeding 0.001.

Sequencing used blood. The clonotype comes from a woman aged 50 to 60 with Graves' ophthalmopathy.

The CDR3 DNA sequence: TGCAGTGCTAGTAGTGCCAGGGGGAATTCACCCCCCCACTTT. Translation: CSASSARGNSPPHF. V and J are TRBV20-1 and TRBJ1-6; the match to TRBD1 covers 7 bases. Germline lookup yields CDR1 DFQATT and CDR2 SNEGSKA (reference sequence). This CDR3 contains 14 residues.